This T cell receptor (beta chain) was documented in a study of blood T cell repertoires in COVID-19 (TCRdb year 2020). A note on the overall study: Samples from collaborators originated in the United States, Italy and Spain and spanned both the acute and convalescent phases of COVID-19. The prospective study material was composed of cDNA or gDNA derived from T cells, B-cell-depleted T cells, or PBMCs. Deeply sampled blood TCRbeta repertoires from subjects exposed to, actively infected with, or recovered from COVID-19 were included in the dataset. A freely available public database, intended as a resource for researchers studying the immune response to SARS-CoV-2, is where the repertoires were released. The samples were drawn from two sources: the first 160 participants of the ongoing ImmuneRACE study, and 1,254 subjects contributed by 6 global collaborators. A de-identified subject ID, COVID-19 status, age in years and sex were almost always included in the sample metadata. Where HLA class I and class II types were available, the types were taken from metadata supplied by the sample provider, not from assay-based typing. On the study overall, not on this receptor specifically: How much clinical and demographic metadata was included differed by source and by participant, and the metadata was provided uncurated.

Participants in the prospective study were enrolled through a virtual design, were aged roughly 18 to 95 years, and lived in 24 United States geographic areas. In the prospective study, participants were assigned to cohorts based on the clinical history participants reported in a screening survey and a study questionnaire. Recovered participants in ImmuneRACE Cohort 3 were defined as having two consecutive negative NP/OP PCR tests, clearance from a healthcare professional, or resolution of symptoms. Each participant in the prospective study had whole blood, serum and a nasopharyngeal or oropharyngeal swab collected by mobile phlebotomists. Additional blood draws and questionnaires over a 2-month period could optionally be provided by prospective study participants. Before DNA extraction, prospective study blood samples were shipped either frozen or at room temperature. TCRbeta CDR3 regions were amplified from genomic DNA by means of the immunoSEQ Assay, a bias-controlled multiplex PCR. On the authors' methods: The number of nucleated cells in each sample was estimated by amplification of reference gene primers within the assay. To quantify the absolute abundance of each unique TCRbeta CDR3 rearrangement, sequence reads were collapsed and filtered. For each sample, productive Simpson clonality was calculated by taking the square root of Simpson's diversity index across productive rearrangements. This is the immuneACCESS table as TCRdb keeps it, with only in-frame sequences that have V and J called. A part of the clones is gone; compared with another copy, unresolved V genes explain less than half, and the rest is unexplained. The V and J calls and clone size were taken over from that table, and D and trimming were inferred from the DNA. Here the sample has 250,000 to 350,000 clones; around 89% occur a single time. In total, the top ten clones hold roughly 2.3% of the sample.

V loses 7 bases of germline sequence and J loses 7 bases, and the interval between the two ends is 11 bases. Counted from cysteine to phenylalanine, this CDR3 has 12 amino acids. The DNA shown is the 36-base CDR3, in frame from base 1. Per the germline V gene, MNHEY is the CDR1 and SVGAGI is the CDR2. With regard to this clone: What antigen it recognizes has not been identified. No clone much larger than this one lies a single base away; base qualities are absent.

The sequence came from a woman under 30 who had recovered from COVID-19. Recombination connected TRBV6-5 to TRBJ2-1, with the D segment identity uncertain. The sample consisted of PBMCs or T cells enriched from blood (not recorded which). The nucleotide sequence reads TGTGCCAGCATACGGGTTAGGAATGAGCAGTTCTTC. Its protein reads: CASIRVRNEQFF.